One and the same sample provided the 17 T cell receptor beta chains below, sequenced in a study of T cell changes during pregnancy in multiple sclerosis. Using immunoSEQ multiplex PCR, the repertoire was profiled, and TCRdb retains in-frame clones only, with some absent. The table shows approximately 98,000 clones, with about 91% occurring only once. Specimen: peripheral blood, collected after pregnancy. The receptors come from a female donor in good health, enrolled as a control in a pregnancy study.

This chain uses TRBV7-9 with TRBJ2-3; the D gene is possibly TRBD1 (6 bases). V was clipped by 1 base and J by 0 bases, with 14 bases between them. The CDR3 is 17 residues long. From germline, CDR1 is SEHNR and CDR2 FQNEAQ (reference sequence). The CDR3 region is CASSLDRVFSSTDTQYF. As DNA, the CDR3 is TGTGCCAGCAGCTTAGACAGGGTCTTCAGTAGCACAGATACGCAGTATTTT. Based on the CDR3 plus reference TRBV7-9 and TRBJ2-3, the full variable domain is DTGVSQNPRHKITKRGQNVTFRCDPISEHNRLYWYRQTLGQGPEFLTYFQNEAQLEKSRLLSDRFSAERPKGSFSTLEIQRTEQGDSAMYLCASSLDRVFSSTDTQYFGPGTRLTVL.

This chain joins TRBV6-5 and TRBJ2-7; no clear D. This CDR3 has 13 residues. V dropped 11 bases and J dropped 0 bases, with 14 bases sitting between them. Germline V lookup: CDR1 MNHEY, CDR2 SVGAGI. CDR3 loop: CASRLASSYEQYF. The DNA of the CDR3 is TGTGCCTCGAGGTTGGCTAGCTCCTACGAGCAGTACTTC.

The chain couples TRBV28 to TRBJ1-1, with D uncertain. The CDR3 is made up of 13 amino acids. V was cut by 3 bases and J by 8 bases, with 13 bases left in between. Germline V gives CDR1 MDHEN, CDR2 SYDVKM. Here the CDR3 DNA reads TGTGCCAGCAGTTTGACCCAGGAGCGGGAAGCTTTCTTT. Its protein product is CASSLTQEREAFF. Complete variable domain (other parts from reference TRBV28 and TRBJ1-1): DVKVTQSSRYLVKRTGEKVFLECVQDMDHENMFWYRQDPGLGLRLIYFSYDVKMKEKGDIPEGYSVSREKKERFSLILESASTNQTSMYLCASSLTQEREAFFGQGTRLTVV.

This chain's CDR3 is CASSPSSGAPRVFF. The CDR3 region has the DNA TGTGCCAGCAGCCCCTCTAGCGGGGCCCCGCGGGTGTTCTTC. The chain carries TRBV9 and TRBJ2-1, with 9 bases identical to TRBD2. The CDR3 covers 14 residues. In germline, CDR1 is SGDLS, CDR2 YYNGEE. V dropped 4 bases and J dropped 15; count of bases not matched to a gene: 14.

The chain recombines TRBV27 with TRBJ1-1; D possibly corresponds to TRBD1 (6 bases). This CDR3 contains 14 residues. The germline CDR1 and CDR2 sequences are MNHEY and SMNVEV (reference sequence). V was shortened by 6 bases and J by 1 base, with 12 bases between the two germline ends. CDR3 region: CASRDRKTNTEAFF. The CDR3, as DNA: TGTGCCAGCAGGGACAGAAAAACGAACACTGAAGCTTTCTTT.

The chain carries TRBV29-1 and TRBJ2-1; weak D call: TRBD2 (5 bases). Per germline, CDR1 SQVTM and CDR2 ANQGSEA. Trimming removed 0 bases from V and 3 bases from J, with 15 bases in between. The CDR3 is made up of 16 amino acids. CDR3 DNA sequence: TGCAGCGTTGAAGACCCCGGGAAGGGATACTACAATGAGCAGTTCTTC. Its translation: CSVEDPGKGYYNEQFF.

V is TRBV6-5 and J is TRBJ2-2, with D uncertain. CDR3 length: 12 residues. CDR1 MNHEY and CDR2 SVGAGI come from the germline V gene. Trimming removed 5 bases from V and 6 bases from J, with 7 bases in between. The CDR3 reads CASSNTAGELFF. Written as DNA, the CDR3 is TGTGCCAGCAGTAACACAGCCGGGGAGCTGTTTTTT.

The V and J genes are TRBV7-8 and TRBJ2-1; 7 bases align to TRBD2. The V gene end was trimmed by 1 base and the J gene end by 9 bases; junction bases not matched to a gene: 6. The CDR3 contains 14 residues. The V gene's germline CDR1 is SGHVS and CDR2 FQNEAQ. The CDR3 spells CASSLVREFTEQFF. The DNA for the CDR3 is TGTGCCAGCAGCTTAGTGCGGGAGTTCACTGAGCAGTTCTTC.

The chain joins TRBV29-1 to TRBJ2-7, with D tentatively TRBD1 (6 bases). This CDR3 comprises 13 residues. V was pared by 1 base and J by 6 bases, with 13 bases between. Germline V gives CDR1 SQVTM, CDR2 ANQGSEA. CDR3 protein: CSVEAQQGGEQYF. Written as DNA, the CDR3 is TGCAGCGTTGAAGCCCAACAGGGCGGCGAGCAGTACTTC.

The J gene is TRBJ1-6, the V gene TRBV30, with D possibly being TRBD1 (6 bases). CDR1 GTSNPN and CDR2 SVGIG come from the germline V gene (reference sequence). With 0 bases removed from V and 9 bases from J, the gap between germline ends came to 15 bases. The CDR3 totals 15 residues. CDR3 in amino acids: CAWSVPGALGSPLHF. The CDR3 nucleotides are TGTGCCTGGAGTGTACCAGGGGCATTAGGTTCACCCCTCCACTTT. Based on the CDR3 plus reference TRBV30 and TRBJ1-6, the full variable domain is SQTIHQWPATLVQPVGSPLSLECTVEGTSNPNLYWYRQAAGRGLQLLFYSVGIGQISSEVPQNLSASRPQDRQFILSSKKLLLSDSGFYLCAWSVPGALGSPLHFGNGTRLTVT.

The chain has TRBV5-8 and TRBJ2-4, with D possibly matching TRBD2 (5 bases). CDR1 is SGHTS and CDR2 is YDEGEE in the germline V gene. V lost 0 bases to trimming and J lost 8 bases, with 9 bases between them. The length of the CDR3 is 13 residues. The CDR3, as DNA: TGTGCCAGCAGCTTGGGAGACGGGGACATTCAGTACTTC. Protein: CASSLGDGDIQYF.

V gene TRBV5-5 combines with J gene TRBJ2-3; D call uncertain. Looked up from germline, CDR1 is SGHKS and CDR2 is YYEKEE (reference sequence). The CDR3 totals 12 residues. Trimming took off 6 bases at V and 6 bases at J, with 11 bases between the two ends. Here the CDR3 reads CASNTRRDTQYF. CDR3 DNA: TGTGCCAGCAATACCCGCCGGGATACGCAGTATTTT.

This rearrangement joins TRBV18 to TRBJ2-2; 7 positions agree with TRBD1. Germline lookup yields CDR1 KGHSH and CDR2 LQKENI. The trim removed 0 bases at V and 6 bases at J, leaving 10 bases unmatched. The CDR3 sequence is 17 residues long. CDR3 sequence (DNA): TGTGCCAGCTCACCACCGTCAAGGGGGCCTCTCCCCGGGGAGCTGTTTTTT. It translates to CASSPPSRGPLPGELFF.

CDR3 DNA sequence: TGTGCCAGCAGCCTGGACTGGAATGAGCAGTTCTTC. Translated: CASSLDWNEQFF. This chain connects TRBV2 to TRBJ2-1; weak D call: TRBD2 (5 bases). CDR3 length: 12 amino acids. From germline, CDR1 is SNHLY and CDR2 FYNNEI. Between the trimmed V and J ends, which lost 6 bases and 7 bases, there was a span of 10 bases.

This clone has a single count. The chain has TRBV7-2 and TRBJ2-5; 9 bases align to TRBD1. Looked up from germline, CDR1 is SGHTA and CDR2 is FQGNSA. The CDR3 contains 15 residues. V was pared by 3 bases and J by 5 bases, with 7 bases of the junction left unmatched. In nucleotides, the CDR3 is TGTGCCAGCAGCTTGGTAACAGGGGGCGCCGAGACCCAGTACTTC. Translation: CASSLVTGGAETQYF. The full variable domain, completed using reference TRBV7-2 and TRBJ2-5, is GAGVSQSPSNKVTEKGKDVELRCDPISGHTALYWYRQSLGQGLEFLIYFQGNSAPDKSGLPSDRFSAERTGGSVSTLTIQRTQQEDSAVYLCASSLVTGGAETQYFGPGTRLLVL.

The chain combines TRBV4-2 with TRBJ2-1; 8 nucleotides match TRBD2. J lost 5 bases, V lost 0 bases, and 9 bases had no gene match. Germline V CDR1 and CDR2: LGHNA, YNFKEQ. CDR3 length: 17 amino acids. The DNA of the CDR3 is TGTGCCAGCAGCCAAGACCCCCGGGAGGGAGACCACAATGAGCAGTTCTTC. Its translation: CASSQDPREGDHNEQFF.

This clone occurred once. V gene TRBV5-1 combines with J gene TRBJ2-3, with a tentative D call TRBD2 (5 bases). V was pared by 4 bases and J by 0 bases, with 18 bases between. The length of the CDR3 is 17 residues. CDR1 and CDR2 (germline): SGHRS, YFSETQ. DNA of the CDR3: TGCGCCAGCAGCCCTCGCAGCGGAGCCGGGAGCACAGATACGCAGTATTTT. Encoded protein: CASSPRSGAGSTDTQYF. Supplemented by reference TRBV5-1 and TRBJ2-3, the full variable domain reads KAGVTQTPRYLIKTRGQQVTLSCSPISGHRSVSWYQQTPGQGLQFLFEYFSETQRNKGNFPGRFSGRQFSNSRSEMNVSTLELGDSALYLCASSPRSGAGSTDTQYFGPGTRLTVL.